This T cell receptor (beta chain) was documented in a study of shared clonotypes between healthy human individuals. The overall study: Sampling drew on donors who were a couple of women and a few men aged 18 to 49.

The table came from immunoSEQ multiplex PCR; TCRdb's copy has only in-frame clones and leaves some out. The sample consists of approximately 2.3 million clones, 85% to 95% of them appearing once. Study-level points and caveats: Non-shared clonotypes were found to have lower generation probabilities than the clonotypes that were shared by all four of the sorted-subset donors. Incomplete sequencing of sorted subsets was indicated by rarefaction despite large depth.

Germline trimming cut 4 bases from V and 3 bases from J; bases unmatched to any gene: 4. CDR1 is SGHNT, CDR2 YYREEE, per germline (reference sequence). The CDR3 sequence is 16 residues long. With regard to this clone: Antigen: not known.

The receptor comes from a man younger than 35 in good health. Some clones in this sample may be carry-over from other donors' samples. The rearrangement uses TRBV5-4 and TRBJ2-2; 12 bases are shared with TRBD1. Material: naive CD4+ T cells from PBMCs. Subset here: CD45RA+ positively selected. The CDR3 DNA follows: TGTGCCAGCAGCCCGGGGACAGGGGGCCACACCGGGGAGCTGTTTTTT. Its protein is CASSPGTGGHTGELFF.